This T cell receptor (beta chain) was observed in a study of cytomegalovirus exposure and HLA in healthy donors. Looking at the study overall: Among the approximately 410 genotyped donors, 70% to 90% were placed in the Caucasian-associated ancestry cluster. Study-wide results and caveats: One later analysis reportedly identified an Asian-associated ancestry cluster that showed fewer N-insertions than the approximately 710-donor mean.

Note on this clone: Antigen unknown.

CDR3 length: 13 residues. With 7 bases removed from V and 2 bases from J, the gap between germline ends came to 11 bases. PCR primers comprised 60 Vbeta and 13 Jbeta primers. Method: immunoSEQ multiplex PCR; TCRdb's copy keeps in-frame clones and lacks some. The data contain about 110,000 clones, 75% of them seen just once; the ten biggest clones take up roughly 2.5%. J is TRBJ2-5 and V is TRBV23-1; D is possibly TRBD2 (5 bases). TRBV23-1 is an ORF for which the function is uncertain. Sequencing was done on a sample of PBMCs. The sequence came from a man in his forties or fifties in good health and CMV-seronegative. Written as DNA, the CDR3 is TGCGCCAGCATCCCGGGGTTACAAGAGACCCAGTACTTC. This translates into CASIPGLQETQYF.